A selection of T cell receptor beta chains follows, all from one sample in a study of cytomegalovirus exposure and HLA in healthy donors. Repertoires were generated with immunoSEQ multiplex PCR, while TCRdb's copy carries only in-frame clones and drops some. Among around 150,000 clones listed, around 80% were seen once. The sequenced sample consisted of PBMCs. The receptors derive from a male donor in good health and CMV-seronegative. CDR3s include the opening cysteine and the closing phenylalanine or tryptophan. D genes are given only for firm matches. The listing skips clone size in some rows; elsewhere it reads once, few, many or a size class.

CDR3: CASSVFWGQGRNTQYF
DNA: TGTGCCAGCAGCGTATTCTGGGGACAGGGGAGGAATACGCAGTATTTT
D: TRBD1
V: TRBV9
J: TRBJ2-3
size: -

CDR3: CASSWRTSKSAYEQYF
DNA: TGTGCCAGCAGCTGGAGGACTAGTAAGTCCGCCTACGAGCAGTACTTC
D: TRBD2
V: TRBV5-8
J: TRBJ2-7
size: -

CDR3: CASSQVSGPSYNEQFF
DNA: TGCGCCAGCAGCCAAGTCAGCGGACCCTCCTACAATGAGCAGTTCTTC
D: -
V: TRBV4-1
J: TRBJ2-1
size: -

CDR3: CASSFSGQDYEQYF
DNA: TGTGCCAGCAGCTTCTCGGGACAAGACTACGAGCAGTACTTC
D: -
V: TRBV5-6
J: TRBJ2-7
size: -

CDR3: CASSQDGSTEAFF
DNA: TGCGCCAGCAGCCAAGATGGGAGCACTGAAGCTTTCTTT
D: -
V: TRBV4-1
J: TRBJ1-1
size: -

CDR3: CAISEGRADEQYF
DNA: TGTGCCATCAGTGAGGGCAGGGCGGACGAGCAGTACTTC
D: -
V: TRBV10-3
J: TRBJ2-7
size: -

CDR3: CASSYSPGQGRDTQYF
DNA: TGTGCCAGCAGTTACTCGCCGGGACAGGGACGGGATACGCAGTATTTT
D: TRBD1
V: TRBV6-5
J: TRBJ2-3
size: -

CDR3: CASSRGQGVETQYF
DNA: TGTGCCAGCAGCCGAGGACAGGGTGTAGAGACCCAGTACTTC
D: TRBD1
V: TRBV5-4
J: TRBJ2-5
size: -

CDR3: CASSPPVGIGYTF
DNA: TGTGCCAGCTCACCACCCGTCGGGATTGGCTACACCTTC
D: -
V: TRBV18
J: TRBJ1-2
size: once

CDR3: CASSSGTSTNTQYF
DNA: TGTGCCAGCAGCTCCGGGACTAGCACGAATACGCAGTATTTT
D: TRBD2
V: TRBV5-4
J: TRBJ2-3
size: -

CDR3: CASTFQDREGSPLHF
DNA: TGTGCCAGCACCTTCCAGGACAGGGAGGGTTCACCCCTCCACTTT
D: TRBD1
V: TRBV6-6
J: TRBJ1-6
size: few

CDR3: CASSRPGTGYYEQYF
DNA: TGTGCCAGCAGCCGTCCCGGGACAGGTTACTACGAGCAGTACTTC
D: TRBD1
V: TRBV28
J: TRBJ2-7
size: -

CDR3: CASSPVLAVGEDTQYF
DNA: TGTGCCAGCAGCCCTGTGTTAGCGGTTGGGGAAGATACGCAGTATTTT
D: -
V: TRBV13
J: TRBJ2-3
size: -

CDR3: CASSFQGAQNEQYF
DNA: TGTGCCAGCAGCTTCCAGGGGGCGCAAAACGAGCAGTACTTC
D: TRBD1
V: TRBV5-4
J: TRBJ2-7
size: -

CDR3: CASRDSSLYGYTF
DNA: TGTGCCAGCAGGGACAGTTCCCTCTATGGCTACACCTTC
D: -
V: TRBV2
J: TRBJ1-2
size: once

CDR3: CASSSQTQYF
DNA: TGTGCCAGCAGCTCTCAGACCCAGTACTTC
D: -
V: TRBV11-2
J: TRBJ2-5
size: -

CDR3: CASSETSPYEQYF
DNA: TGTGCCAGCAGTGAGACAAGTCCTTACGAGCAGTACTTC
D: -
V: TRBV2
J: TRBJ2-7
size: once

CDR3: CASSQKGDYEQYF
DNA: TGTGCCAGCAGCCAAAAGGGGGACTACGAGCAGTACTTC
D: -
V: TRBV4-2
J: TRBJ2-7
size: -

CDR3: CASSLTGTANTEAFF
DNA: TGTGCCAGCAGCCTTACCGGGACAGCTAACACTGAAGCTTTCTTT
D: TRBD1
V: TRBV6-1
J: TRBJ1-1
size: few

CDR3: CASSLVLGGRTGELFF
DNA: TGCGCCAGCAGCTTGGTTCTGGGGGGAAGGACCGGGGAGCTGTTTTTT
D: -
V: TRBV5-1
J: TRBJ2-2
size: once

CDR3: CSGRTGSGNTIYF
DNA: TGCAGCGGTAGGACAGGGTCTGGAAACACCATATATTTT
D: TRBD1
V: TRBV29-1
J: TRBJ1-3
size: -

CDR3: CAWSVRLAVNEQFF
DNA: TGTGCCTGGAGTGTACGCCTAGCGGTCAATGAGCAGTTCTTC
D: TRBD2
V: TRBV30
J: TRBJ2-1
size: -

CDR3: CASSAGNEKLFF
DNA: TGTGCCAGCAGTGCGGGTAATGAAAAACTGTTTTTT
D: -
V: TRBV2
J: TRBJ1-4
size: -

CDR3: CASSTTGVYGYTF
DNA: TGTGCCAGCAGCACGACAGGGGTCTATGGCTACACCTTC
D: TRBD1
V: TRBV11-2
J: TRBJ1-2
size: few

CDR3: CASSVGRLAYNEQFF
DNA: TGTGCCAGCAGCGTAGGGAGACTAGCCTACAATGAGCAGTTCTTC
D: -
V: TRBV9
J: TRBJ2-1
size: -

CDR3: CASSGDRVGGELFF
DNA: TGTGCCAGCAGCGGGGACAGGGTAGGCGGGGAGCTGTTTTTT
D: TRBD1
V: TRBV7-9
J: TRBJ2-2
size: -

CDR3: CATSRGGTYEQYF
DNA: TGTGCCACCAGCAGAGGGGGCACCTACGAGCAGTACTTC
D: -
V: TRBV15
J: TRBJ2-7
size: few

CDR3: CASSRSGTSGGESTDTQYF
DNA: TGTGCCAGCAGCCGGTCCGGGACTAGCGGGGGGGAAAGCACAGATACGCAGTATTTT
D: TRBD2
V: TRBV4-2
J: TRBJ2-3
size: -

CDR3: CASSRRGGFNTEAFF
DNA: TGTGCCAGCAGTAGGAGGGGGGGCTTTAACACTGAAGCTTTCTTT
D: -
V: TRBV11-1
J: TRBJ1-1
size: -

CDR3: CASSPRAGGLGTQYF
DNA: TGTGCCAGCAGCCCTAGGGCAGGGGGCTTGGGGACCCAGTACTTC
D: TRBD1
V: TRBV7-7
J: TRBJ2-5
size: -

CDR3: CASSEEGGVKPAFF
DNA: TGTGCCAGCAGTGAAGAAGGGGGCGTCAAACCGGCTTTCTTT
D: TRBD1
V: TRBV6-1
J: TRBJ1-1
size: few

CDR3: CASSKAAQGPTYEQYF
DNA: TGTGCCAGCAGCAAAGCGGCACAGGGCCCCACCTACGAGCAGTACTTC
D: -
V: TRBV21-1
J: TRBJ2-7
size: -

CDR3: CASSLSRGRTEALF
DNA: TGTGCCAGCAGTTTATCCAGGGGCCGAACTGAAGCTCTCTTT
D: -
V: TRBV27
J: TRBJ1-1
size: -

CDR3: CASFGTATQPESPDTQYF
DNA: TGTGCCAGCTTCGGGACAGCAACACAACCCGAGTCCCCAGATACGCAGTATTTT
D: TRBD1
V: TRBV2
J: TRBJ2-3
size: -

CDR3: CASSAWGGGQPQHF
DNA: TGTGCCAGCAGCGCTTGGGGGGGCGGGCAGCCCCAGCATTTT
D: -
V: TRBV5-8
J: TRBJ1-5
size: -

CDR3: CASSLQGQGEKLFF
DNA: TGTGCCAGCAGCTTACAAGGACAGGGTGAAAAACTGTTTTTT
D: TRBD1
V: TRBV7-9
J: TRBJ1-4
size: -

CDR3: CASTIAGGRMNTEAFF
DNA: TGTGCCAGCACCATAGCAGGGGGGAGAATGAACACTGAAGCTTTCTTT
D: TRBD1
V: TRBV6-6
J: TRBJ1-1
size: few

CDR3: CASSRQESSYNEQFF
DNA: TGTGCCAGCAGCCGACAGGAAAGCTCCTACAATGAGCAGTTCTTC
D: -
V: TRBV6-4
J: TRBJ2-1
size: -

CDR3: CASSQDLGVYGYTF
DNA: TGCGCCAGCAGCCAAGATCTAGGGGTATATGGCTACACCTTC
D: -
V: TRBV4-3
J: TRBJ1-2
size: -

CDR3: CASSPGDSYTGELFF
DNA: TGTGCCAGTAGTCCAGGAGACAGTTACACCGGGGAGCTGTTTTTT
D: -
V: TRBV19
J: TRBJ2-2
size: -

CDR3: CASSTPFRANEQFF
DNA: TGTGCCAGCAGCACCCCTTTCAGGGCCAATGAGCAGTTCTTC
D: -
V: TRBV7-8
J: TRBJ2-1
size: -